These T cell receptor beta chains were read from a single sample in a study of cytomegalovirus exposure and HLA in healthy donors. Produced via immunoSEQ multiplex PCR; TCRdb's table is partial and in-frame only. The sample includes fewer than 200,000 clones, about 9.4% of them seen just once. Sequenced sample: PBMCs. Source of these receptors: a woman aged 25 to 39 in good health and CMV-seropositive. Each CDR3 is given with its conserved first and last residue. Each record gives: J gene, D gene, CDR3 length, clone size, V gene, CDR3 DNA, CDR3 protein. A D gene is named only where the DNA matches it firmly. Clone sizes are given selectively: once, few, many, or a class where the clone is expanded.

>TRBJ1-3|TRBD1|14|NA|TRBV5-1
TGCGCCAGCAGTTCAGGGGGCTCTGGAAACACCATATATTTT
CASSSGGSGNTIYF
>TRBJ2-2|NA|16|NA|TRBV5-1
TGCGCCAGCAGCGCAGCGGGCCGGACGAACACCGGGGAGCTGTTTTTT
CASSAAGRTNTGELFF
>TRBJ2-7|TRBD2|15|NA|TRBV15
TGTGCCACCAGCAGGGGTAGCGGGAGCTCCTACGAGCAGTACTTC
CATSRGSGSSYEQYF
>TRBJ2-7|TRBD1|15|few|TRBV6-5
TGTGCCAGCAGTCCCTTGGCAGGGGGACCCTACGAGCAGTACTTC
CASSPLAGGPYEQYF
>TRBJ1-5|NA|13|NA|TRBV19
TGTGCCAGTAGACAGGTCACTAATCAGCCCCAGCATTTT
CASRQVTNQPQHF
>TRBJ1-3|NA|13|few|TRBV9
TGTGCCAGCAGCGCAGGGGTTGGAAACACCATATATTTT
CASSAGVGNTIYF
>TRBJ1-2|NA|12|few|TRBV5-1
TGCGCCAGCAGCTTGAACAGGGATGGCTACACCTTC
CASSLNRDGYTF
>TRBJ1-1|NA|12|NA|TRBV6-1
TGTGCCAGCTCCCCGGTGAACACTGAAGCTTTCTTT
CASSPVNTEAFF
>TRBJ2-3|TRBD1|16|once|TRBV5-4
TGTGCCAGCAGCTTGCTATCCGGGACAGGGGGGGATACGCAGTATTTT
CASSLLSGTGGDTQYF
>TRBJ2-1|NA|16|few|TRBV27
TGTGCCAGCGCCACGGCGGCAGTTGGGTCCTACAATGAGCAGTTCTTC
CASATAAVGSYNEQFF
>TRBJ2-4|NA|17|few|TRBV5-1
TGCGCCAGCAGCTTGGTCCCCCAGGCCGTAGCCAAAAACATTCAGTACTTC
CASSLVPQAVAKNIQYF
>TRBJ2-7|TRBD2|15|few|TRBV5-6
TGTGCCAGCAGCCCCGGACTAGCGGGAGCCTACGAGCAGTACTTC
CASSPGLAGAYEQYF
>TRBJ1-2|NA|14|NA|TRBV6-5
TGTGCCAGCAGTTACTCCCCAGGGGTCGAAGGCTACACCTTC
CASSYSPGVEGYTF
>TRBJ1-1|NA|16|NA|TRBV11-2
TGTGCCAGCAGCCCACCGCCCGGGACACCGAACACTGAAGCTTTCTTT
CASSPPPGTPNTEAFF
>TRBJ1-1|TRBD1|15|NA|TRBV7-8
TGTGCCAGCACCAACGAGGCAAGGGGGCAGACTGAAGCTTTCTTT
CASTNEARGQTEAFF
>TRBJ2-2|NA|16|NA|TRBV30
TGTGCCTGGAGTGTGCCTCGCCGGTCCAGGGCCGGGGAGCTGTTTTTT
CAWSVPRRSRAGELFF
>TRBJ1-1|NA|19|NA|TRBV11-2
TGTGCCAGCAGCTTATTGTTGGGGACATCATCCTTCAAGGACACTGAAGCTTTCTTT
CASSLLLGTSSFKDTEAFF
>TRBJ2-2|TRBD1|16|NA|TRBV19
TGTGCCAGTAGTGTGGGACAGGGAGATGGCACCGGGGAGCTGTTTTTT
CASSVGQGDGTGELFF
>TRBJ2-7|TRBD2|14|NA|TRBV6-6
TGTGCCAGCACCATGACGGGACTAGCCCGTGAGCAGTACTTC
CASTMTGLAREQYF
>TRBJ1-5|NA|13|few|TRBV19
TGTGCCAGTAGTGGTGGAGGACGCCAGCCCCAGCATTTT
CASSGGGRQPQHF
>TRBJ1-5|NA|14|few|TRBV27
TGTGCCAGCAGTTTGACGGGGGGCGACCAGCCCCAGCATTTT
CASSLTGGDQPQHF
>TRBJ1-5|NA|12|NA|TRBV6-1
TGTGCCAGCAGTGTCGGGTATCAGCCCCAGCATTTT
CASSVGYQPQHF
>TRBJ2-5|NA|14|NA|TRBV19
TGTGCCAGTAGTAGAACAGGTTTGGGGGCGACCCAGTACTTC
CASSRTGLGATQYF
>TRBJ2-4|TRBD1|13|few|TRBV7-9
TGTGCCAGCGCCCCGGACAGGAATAACATTCAGTACTTC
CASAPDRNNIQYF
>TRBJ2-7|NA|15|NA|TRBV4-1
TGCGCCAGCAGCCAAAATAGGGGATTACCCTACGAGCAGTACTTC
CASSQNRGLPYEQYF
>TRBJ2-1|TRBD2|16|NA|TRBV9
TGTGCCAGCAGCGTAGCAAGCGGGAGGTCGTACAATGAGCAGTTCTTC
CASSVASGRSYNEQFF
>TRBJ2-1|TRBD2|17|NA|TRBV5-1
TGCGCCAGCAGCTTGGAAGCTAGCGGGAGGCAATACAATGAGCAGTTCTTC
CASSLEASGRQYNEQFF
>TRBJ1-3|NA|15|NA|TRBV19
TGTGCCAGTAGTATCGCGACAGCCTCTGGAAACACCATATATTTT
CASSIATASGNTIYF
>TRBJ2-3|TRBD2|16|few|TRBV4-1
TGCGCCAGCAGCCAACCCTCGGGGCGGGGGACAGATACGCAGTATTTT
CASSQPSGRGTDTQYF
>TRBJ2-1|NA|12|NA|TRBV30
TGTGCCTGGAGTGGACATTACAATGAGCAGTTCTTC
CAWSGHYNEQFF
>TRBJ1-5|NA|14|NA|TRBV30
TGTGCCTGGAGCGCGGGAGGGAGCAATCAGCCCCAGCATTTT
CAWSAGGSNQPQHF
>TRBJ2-1|TRBD2|15|NA|TRBV9
TGTGCCAGCAGTGCTGGACTAGTGGGTTGGAATGAGCAGTTCTTC
CASSAGLVGWNEQFF
>TRBJ1-5|NA|12|few|TRBV6-4
TGTGCCAGCTCGGGGAGCAATCAGCCCCAGCATTTT
CASSGSNQPQHF
>TRBJ2-2|NA|14|few|TRBV6-4
TGTGCCAGCAGTGACAGGGGGAACACCGGGGAGCTGTTTTTT
CASSDRGNTGELFF
>TRBJ2-2|TRBD1|17|few|TRBV5-5
TGTGCCAGCAGCCCCCGGGGGGGACAGGGGCCGGCCGGGGAGCTGTTTTTT
CASSPRGGQGPAGELFF